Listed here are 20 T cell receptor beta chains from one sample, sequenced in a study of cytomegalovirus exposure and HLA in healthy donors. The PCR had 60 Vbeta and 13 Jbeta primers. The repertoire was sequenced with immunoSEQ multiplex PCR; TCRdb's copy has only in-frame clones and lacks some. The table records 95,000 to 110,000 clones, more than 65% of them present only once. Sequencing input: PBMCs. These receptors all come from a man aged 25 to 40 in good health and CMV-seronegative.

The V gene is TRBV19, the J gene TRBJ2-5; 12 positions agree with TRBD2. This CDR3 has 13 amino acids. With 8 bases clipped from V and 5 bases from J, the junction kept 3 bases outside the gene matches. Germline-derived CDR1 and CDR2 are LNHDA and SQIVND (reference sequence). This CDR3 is CASLAGGHETQYF. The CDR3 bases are TGTGCCAGTCTAGCGGGGGGGCACGAGACCCAGTACTTC.

CDR3 protein: CASSYQTLAQNYEQYF. The CDR3 DNA reads as TGTGCCAGCAGTTATCAGACCCTAGCGCAGAACTACGAGCAGTACTTC. The rearrangement links TRBV6-5 to TRBJ2-7; tentative D call: TRBD2 (6 bases). CDR3 size: 16 residues. Germline assignment: CDR1 MNHEY and CDR2 SVGAGI. V was cut by 3 bases and J by 3 bases, with 18 bases left in between.

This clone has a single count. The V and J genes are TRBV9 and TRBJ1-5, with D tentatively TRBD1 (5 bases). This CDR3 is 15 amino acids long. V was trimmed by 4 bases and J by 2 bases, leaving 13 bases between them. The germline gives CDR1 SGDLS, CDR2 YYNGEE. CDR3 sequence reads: CASSPQGKGNQPQHF. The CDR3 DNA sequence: TGTGCCAGCAGCCCTCAGGGAAAGGGCAATCAGCCCCAGCATTTT.

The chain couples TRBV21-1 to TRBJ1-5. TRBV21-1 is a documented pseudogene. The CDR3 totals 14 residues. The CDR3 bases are TGTGCCATCACGGGGGGGAAGGCGGATCAGCCCCAGCATTTT. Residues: CAITGGKADQPQHF.

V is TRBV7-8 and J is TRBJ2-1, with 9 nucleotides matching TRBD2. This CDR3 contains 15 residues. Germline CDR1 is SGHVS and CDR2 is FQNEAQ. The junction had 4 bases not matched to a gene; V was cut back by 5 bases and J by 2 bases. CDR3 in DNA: TGTGCCAGCAGCGGTAGCGGGAGCGCCTACAATGAGCAGTTCTTC. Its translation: CASSGSGSAYNEQFF.

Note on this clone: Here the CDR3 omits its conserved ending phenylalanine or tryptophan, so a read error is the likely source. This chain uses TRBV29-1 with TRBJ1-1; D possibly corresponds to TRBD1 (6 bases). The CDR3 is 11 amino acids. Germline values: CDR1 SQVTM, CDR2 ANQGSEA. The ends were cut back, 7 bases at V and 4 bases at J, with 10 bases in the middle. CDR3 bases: TGCAGCGGGGAGGGGGTCACTGAAGCTTTCGTT. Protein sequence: CSGEGVTEAFV.

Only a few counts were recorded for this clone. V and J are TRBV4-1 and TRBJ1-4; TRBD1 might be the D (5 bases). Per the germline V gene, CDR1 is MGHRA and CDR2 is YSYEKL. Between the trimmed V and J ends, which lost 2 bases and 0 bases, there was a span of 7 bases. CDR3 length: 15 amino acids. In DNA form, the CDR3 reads TGCGCCAGCAGCCAACTGACAGCAACTAATGAAAAACTGTTTTTT. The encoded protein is CASSQLTATNEKLFF.

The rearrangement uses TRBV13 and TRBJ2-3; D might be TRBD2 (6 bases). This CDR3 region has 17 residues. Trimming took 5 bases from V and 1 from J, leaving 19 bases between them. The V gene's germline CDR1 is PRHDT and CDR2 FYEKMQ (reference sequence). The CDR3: CASSPPLGSGRTDTQYF. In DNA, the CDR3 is TGTGCCAGCAGCCCCCCCCTTGGGAGCGGGCGCACAGATACGCAGTATTTT.

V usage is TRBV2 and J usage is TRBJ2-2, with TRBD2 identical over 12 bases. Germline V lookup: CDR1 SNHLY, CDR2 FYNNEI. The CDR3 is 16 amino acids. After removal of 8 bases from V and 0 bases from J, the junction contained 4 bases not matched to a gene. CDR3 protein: CASRGLAGTNTGELFF. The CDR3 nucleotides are TGTGCCAGCCGAGGACTAGCGGGGACGAACACCGGGGAGCTGTTTTTT.

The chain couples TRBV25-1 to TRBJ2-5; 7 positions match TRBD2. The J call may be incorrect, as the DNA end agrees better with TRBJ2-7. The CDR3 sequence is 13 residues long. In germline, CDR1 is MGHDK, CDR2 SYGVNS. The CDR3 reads CASARDYPYEQYF. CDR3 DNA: TGTGCCAGCGCTCGGGACTACCCCTACGAGCAGTACTTC.

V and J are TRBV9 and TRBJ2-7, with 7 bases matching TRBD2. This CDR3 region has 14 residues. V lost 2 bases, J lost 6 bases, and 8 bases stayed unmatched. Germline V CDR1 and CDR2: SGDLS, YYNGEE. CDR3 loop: CASSVGGVSTEQYF. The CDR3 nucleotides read TGTGCCAGCAGCGTGGGGGGGGTATCAACCGAGCAGTACTTC.

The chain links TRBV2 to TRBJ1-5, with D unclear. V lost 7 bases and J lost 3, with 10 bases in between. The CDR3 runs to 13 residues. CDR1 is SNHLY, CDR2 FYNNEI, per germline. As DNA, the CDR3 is TGTGCCAGCACCTACCTCGCCAATCAGCCCCAGCATTTT. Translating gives CASTYLANQPQHF.

In nucleotides, the CDR3 is TGTGCCAGCAGCCAAATGGGGGCCGGGGTCGGCACTGAAGCTTTCTTT. Amino acid sequence: CASSQMGAGVGTEAFF. V and J are TRBV4-2 and TRBJ1-1; perhaps TRBD1 as D (6 bases). CDR3 size: 16 residues. Trimming cost V 2 bases and J 4 bases, with 17 bases left between them. The germline V gene has CDR1 LGHNA and CDR2 YNFKEQ.

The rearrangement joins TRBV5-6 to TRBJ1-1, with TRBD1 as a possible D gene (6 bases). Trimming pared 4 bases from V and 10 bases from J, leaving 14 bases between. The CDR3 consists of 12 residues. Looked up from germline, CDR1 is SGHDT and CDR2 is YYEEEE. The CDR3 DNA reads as TGTGCCAGCAGCCTTGGGGGGGGCCTAGCTTTCTTT. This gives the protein CASSLGGGLAFF.

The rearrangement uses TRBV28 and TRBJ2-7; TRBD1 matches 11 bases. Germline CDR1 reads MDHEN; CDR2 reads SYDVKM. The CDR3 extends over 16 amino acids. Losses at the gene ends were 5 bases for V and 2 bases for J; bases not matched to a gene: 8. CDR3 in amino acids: CASSGPWTGGAYEQYF. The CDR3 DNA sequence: TGTGCCAGCAGTGGTCCTTGGACAGGGGGCGCCTACGAGCAGTACTTC.

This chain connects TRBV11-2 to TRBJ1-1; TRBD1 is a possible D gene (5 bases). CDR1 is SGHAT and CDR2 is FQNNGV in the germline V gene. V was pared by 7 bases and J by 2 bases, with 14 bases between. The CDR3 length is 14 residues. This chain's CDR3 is CASTRGRVNTEAFF. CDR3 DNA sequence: TGTGCCAGCACCCGTGGCAGGGTCAACACTGAAGCTTTCTTT.

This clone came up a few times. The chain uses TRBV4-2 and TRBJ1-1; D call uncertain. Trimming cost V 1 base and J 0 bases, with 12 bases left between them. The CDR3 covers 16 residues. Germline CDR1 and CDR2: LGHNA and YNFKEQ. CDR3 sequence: CASSQGEPPMNTEAFF. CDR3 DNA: TGTGCCAGCAGCCAAGGAGAACCGCCTATGAACACTGAAGCTTTCTTT.

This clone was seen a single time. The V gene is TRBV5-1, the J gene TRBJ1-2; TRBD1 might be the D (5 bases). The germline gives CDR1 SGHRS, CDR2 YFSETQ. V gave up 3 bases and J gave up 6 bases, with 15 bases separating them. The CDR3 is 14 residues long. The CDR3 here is CASSYGQGLDGYTF. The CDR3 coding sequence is TGCGCCAGCAGCTACGGGCAGGGCTTGGATGGCTACACCTTC.

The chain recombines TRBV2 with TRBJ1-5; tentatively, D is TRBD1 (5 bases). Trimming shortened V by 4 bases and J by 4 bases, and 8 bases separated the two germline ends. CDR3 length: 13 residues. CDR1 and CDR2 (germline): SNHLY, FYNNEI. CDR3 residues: CASSGGDNQPQHF. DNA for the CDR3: TGTGCCAGCAGTGGGGGGGATAATCAGCCCCAGCATTTT.

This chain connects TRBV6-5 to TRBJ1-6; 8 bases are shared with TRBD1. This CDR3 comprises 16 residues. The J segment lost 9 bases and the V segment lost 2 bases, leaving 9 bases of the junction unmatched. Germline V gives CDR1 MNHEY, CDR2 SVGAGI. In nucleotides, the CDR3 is TGTGCCAGCAGTTACCGGACAGGGCAGCCGATTTCACCCCTCCACTTT. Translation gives CASSYRTGQPISPLHF.